Only a few counts were recorded for the clone carrying this T cell receptor beta chain. Its antigen remains unknown. All of the isolated RNA was reverse transcribed, so expressed TCRB transcripts were sequenced. Data came from immunoSEQ multiplex PCR; TCRdb stores just in-frame clones and leaves some out. The repertoire holds fewer than 650,000 clones, with 15% to 18% as singletons. The data originate from a study of beta chain features in type 1 diabetes. About the study: Cell yields, gender and age were comparable in patients and healthy donors.

This CDR3 is built from 12 residues. Germline V gives CDR1 LNHDA, CDR2 SQIVND (reference sequence). V lost 3 bases and J lost 11, with 11 bases in between. Study results and caveats: Lower insertion and higher deletion counts appeared at VDJ junctions in type 1 diabetes patients.

The sequencing input was naive CD4+ T cells from blood. This chain links TRBV19 with TRBJ2-1, with unresolved D. The TCR comes from a man younger than 35 in good health. This CDR3 is CASSIMGWKQFF. In nucleotides, the CDR3 is TGTGCCAGTAGTATTATGGGATGGAAGCAGTTCTTC.